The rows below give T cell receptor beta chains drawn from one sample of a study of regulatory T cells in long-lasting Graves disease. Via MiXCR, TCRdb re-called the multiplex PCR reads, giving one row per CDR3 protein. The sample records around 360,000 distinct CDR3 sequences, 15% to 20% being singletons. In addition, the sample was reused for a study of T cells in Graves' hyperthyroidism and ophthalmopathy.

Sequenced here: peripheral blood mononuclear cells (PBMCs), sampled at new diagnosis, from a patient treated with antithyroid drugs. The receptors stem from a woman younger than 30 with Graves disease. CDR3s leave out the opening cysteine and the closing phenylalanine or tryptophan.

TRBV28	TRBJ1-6	ASRRSTPGSAGLRPEQTHSPLH
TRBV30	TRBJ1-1	AWTMAYTEAF
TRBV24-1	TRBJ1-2	ATSDRGSAGYT
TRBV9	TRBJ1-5	ASSVGTSTQQPQH
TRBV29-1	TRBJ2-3	SVDEIWGARSDTQY
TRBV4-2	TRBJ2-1	ASSQELAGGFDEQF
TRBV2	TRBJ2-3	ASSLMKGRNTDTQY
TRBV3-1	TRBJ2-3	ASNPRGTDTQY
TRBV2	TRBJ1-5	ATARGGGSNQPQH
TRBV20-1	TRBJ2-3	SAVNRGSDTQY
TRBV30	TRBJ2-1	AWSDSSYNEQF
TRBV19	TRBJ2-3	ASSPLGPGGDTQY
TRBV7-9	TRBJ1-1	ASSLENPHTEAF
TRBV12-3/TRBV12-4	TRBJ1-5	ASSLDRGSNQPQH
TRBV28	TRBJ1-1	ASSLPGENTEAF
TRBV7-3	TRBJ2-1	ASSLMLRDNEQF
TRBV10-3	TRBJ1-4	AISESKDGEKLF
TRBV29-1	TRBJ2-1	SVEATGIEQF
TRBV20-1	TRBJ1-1	SATRVGANTEAF
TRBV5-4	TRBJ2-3	ASSFARGSDTQY
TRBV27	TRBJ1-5	ASSPPGGNQPQH
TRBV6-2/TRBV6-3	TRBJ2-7	ASSYSEGRGYEQY